This is a list of T cell receptor beta chains from one sample in a study of a mutant IDH1 vaccine in newly diagnosed glioma. For these TCRs, the target antigens are not known. Sequencing used immunoSEQ multiplex PCR; TCRdb keeps in-frame clones, though not all of them. In the table there are some 38,000 clones, approximately 80% of which are singletons. Sequenced material: PBMCs, taken from a glioma patient whose treatment included an IDH1 peptide vaccine. The source of these receptors is a man in his forties with glioma. Both conserved end residues are part of each CDR3. Each record gives: clone size, D gene, V gene, J gene, CDR3 DNA, CDR3 protein. The D gene is left open where the match is weak. Rows give clone size only sometimes, using once, few, many, or a class for an expanded clone.

size: once
D: TRBD1
V: TRBV4-1
J: TRBJ1-5
DNA: TGCGCCAGCAGCCACAGACAGGGTCCCTATAGCAATCAGCCCCAGCATTTT
CDR3: CASSHRQGPYSNQPQHF

size: .
D: .
V: TRBV7-2
J: TRBJ1-1
DNA: TGTGCCAGCAGCTTATGGACAATGAACACTGAAGCTTTCTTT
CDR3: CASSLWTMNTEAFF

size: .
D: .
V: TRBV2
J: TRBJ1-2
DNA: TGTGCCAGCAGTGACCCTCTTTCTAACTATGGCTACACCTTC
CDR3: CASSDPLSNYGYTF

size: .
D: .
V: TRBV6-5
J: TRBJ1-6
DNA: TGTGCCAGCAGGTCCCGGCGAGATAATTCACCCCTCCACTTT
CDR3: CASRSRRDNSPLHF

size: few
D: TRBD1
V: TRBV18
J: TRBJ1-5
DNA: TGTGCCAGCTCACCTTTGGGACAGCTCAATCAGCCCCAGCATTTT
CDR3: CASSPLGQLNQPQHF

size: once
D: .
V: TRBV4-2
J: TRBJ1-6
DNA: TGTGCCAGCAGCCAAGGGGCAGGGGTAGATAATTCACCCCTCCACTTT
CDR3: CASSQGAGVDNSPLHF

size: .
D: TRBD1
V: TRBV4-2
J: TRBJ2-2
DNA: TGTGCCAGCAGCCAAGATGGGACAGACAACACCGGGGAGCTGTTTTTT
CDR3: CASSQDGTDNTGELFF

size: .
D: TRBD2
V: TRBV7-2
J: TRBJ2-5
DNA: TGTGCCAGCAGCTTAGGCGCTAGCGGGGGGGGACAAGAGACCCAGTACTTC
CDR3: CASSLGASGGGQETQYF

size: .
D: .
V: TRBV27
J: TRBJ1-6
DNA: TGTGCCAGCAGTTTTGGACAGCCAAATTCACCCCTCCACTTT
CDR3: CASSFGQPNSPLHF

size: .
D: .
V: TRBV5-6
J: TRBJ2-7
DNA: TGTGCCAGCAGCTTGGCAGAGGAGCAGTACTTC
CDR3: CASSLAEEQYF

size: .
D: .
V: TRBV10-2
J: TRBJ1-6
DNA: TGCGCCAGCACTCGGCAGAGTTTAAATTCACCCCTCCACTTT
CDR3: CASTRQSLNSPLHF

size: .
D: .
V: TRBV25-1
J: TRBJ2-7
DNA: TGTGCCAGCAGTGAGGGGGGGCGTCCCCGCTACGAGCAGTACTTC
CDR3: CASSEGGRPRYEQYF

size: .
D: .
V: TRBV5-1
J: TRBJ1-3
DNA: TGCGCCAGCAGCCCGGAGGGGGGATCTGGAAACACCATATATTTT
CDR3: CASSPEGGSGNTIYF

size: .
D: TRBD1
V: TRBV6-6
J: TRBJ1-2
DNA: TGTGCCAGCAGAATATCGGGACAGAACTATGGCTACACCTTC
CDR3: CASRISGQNYGYTF

size: .
D: .
V: TRBV6-4
J: TRBJ1-1
DNA: TGTGCCAGCAGTGACTCGCCCACAGGGCAGGTCCCTGAAGCTTTCTTT
CDR3: CASSDSPTGQVPEAFF

size: .
D: .
V: TRBV15
J: TRBJ1-4
DNA: TGTGCCACCAGCAGAGCTTTGACCCGGGGGACTAATGAAAAACTGTTTTTT
CDR3: CATSRALTRGTNEKLFF

size: .
D: TRBD2
V: TRBV5-1
J: TRBJ2-4
DNA: TGCGCCAGCAGCTCGGCAACAAGTGGGGGGGACATTCAGTACTTC
CDR3: CASSSATSGGDIQYF

size: .
D: .
V: TRBV2
J: TRBJ2-1
DNA: TGTGCCAGCCGTATCGGGACCCCTGGCGTCTTC
CDR3: CASRIGTPGVF

size: .
D: .
V: TRBV18
J: TRBJ2-2
DNA: TGTGCCAGCTCACCACCTCAGGGACAAACGCTGAACACCGGGGAGCTGTTTTTT
CDR3: CASSPPQGQTLNTGELFF

size: .
D: .
V: TRBV19
J: TRBJ1-3
DNA: TGTGCCAGTACCGAGGAGGGTTCTGGAAACACCATATATTTT
CDR3: CASTEEGSGNTIYF

size: .
D: TRBD1
V: TRBV29-1
J: TRBJ1-2
DNA: TGCAGCGATCGACAGGGGGATGGCTACACCTTC
CDR3: CSDRQGDGYTF

size: .
D: .
V: TRBV7-9
J: TRBJ2-2
DNA: TGTGCCAGCAGCTCCTCAATCAGGGTGACCGGGGAGCTGTTTTTT
CDR3: CASSSSIRVTGELFF

size: .
D: .
V: TRBV14
J: TRBJ1-5
DNA: TGTGCCAGCAGCCGAGGGGGAAGCAATCAGCCCCAGCATTTT
CDR3: CASSRGGSNQPQHF

size: few
D: TRBD2
V: TRBV10-3
J: TRBJ2-1
DNA: TGTGCCATCAGTGAGGGTTTGGGGGGGACTCAAGATGAGCAGTTCTTC
CDR3: CAISEGLGGTQDEQFF

size: .
D: TRBD2
V: TRBV5-1
J: TRBJ2-1
DNA: TGCGCCAGTCGACTAGCGGGGGCCTACAATGAGCAGTTCTTC
CDR3: CASRLAGAYNEQFF

size: .
D: .
V: TRBV5-6
J: TRBJ2-7
DNA: TGTGCCAGCAGCTTTGGCGGGGGCAAAAGGTACGAGCAGTACTTC
CDR3: CASSFGGGKRYEQYF

size: .
D: .
V: TRBV5-4
J: TRBJ1-1
DNA: TGTGCCAGCAGCTTTAACGGTCCCATTGAAGCTTTCTTT
CDR3: CASSFNGPIEAFF

size: .
D: .
V: TRBV2
J: TRBJ1-5
DNA: TGTGCCAGCAAATTCGAGGGGAATCAGCCCCAGCATTTT
CDR3: CASKFEGNQPQHF

size: .
D: TRBD1
V: TRBV7-9
J: TRBJ1-3
DNA: TGTGCCAGCAGCTCTAGACAGGGGGCTACGTTCCGAAACACCATATATTTT
CDR3: CASSSRQGATFRNTIYF

size: few
D: .
V: TRBV5-8
J: TRBJ1-5
DNA: TGTGCCAGCAGCCCGAGGAGGTTTCTTGGGCCCCAGCATTTT
CDR3: CASSPRRFLGPQHF

size: few
D: .
V: TRBV6-1
J: TRBJ2-3
DNA: TGTGCCAGCAGCCTGACGCCTGGGGCGTTGCAGTATTTT
CDR3: CASSLTPGALQYF

size: .
D: .
V: TRBV6-5
J: TRBJ1-2
DNA: TGTGCCAGCAGCCAGGGGACGATCTTCTACGGCTACACCTTC
CDR3: CASSQGTIFYGYTF

size: .
D: TRBD1
V: TRBV9
J: TRBJ1-2
DNA: TGTGCCAGCAGCGTCGGGACAGGGGGCTATGGCTACACCTTC
CDR3: CASSVGTGGYGYTF

size: .
D: TRBD1
V: TRBV7-9
J: TRBJ1-1
DNA: TGTGCCAGCAGCCGAACGGGACAGCGAGAAGCTTTCTTT
CDR3: CASSRTGQREAFF

size: once
D: .
V: TRBV29-1
J: TRBJ1-2
DNA: TGCAGCGTTCATCGGGGATATGGCTACACCTTC
CDR3: CSVHRGYGYTF

size: .
D: .
V: TRBV6-6
J: TRBJ2-6
DNA: TGTGCCAGCAATTACGACCGCGCCCCTGGGGCCAACGTCCTGACTTTC
CDR3: CASNYDRAPGANVLTF

size: .
D: .
V: TRBV30
J: TRBJ1-5
DNA: TGTGCCTGGAGTCCCCCGCGAGGGCCCAATCAGCCCCAGCATTTT
CDR3: CAWSPPRGPNQPQHF

size: .
D: .
V: TRBV6-5
J: TRBJ1-1
DNA: TGTGCCAGCAGGCGAGGGTTGGCCACTGAAGCTTTCTTT
CDR3: CASRRGLATEAFF

size: medium-sized
D: .
V: TRBV29-1
J: TRBJ1-5
DNA: TGCAGCGTTGTTGACAGCAATCAGCCCCAGCATTTT
CDR3: CSVVDSNQPQHF

size: .
D: .
V: TRBV7-8
J: TRBJ1-1
DNA: TGTGCCAGCAGCTTAGGGGGGCCCACTGAAGCTTTCTTT
CDR3: CASSLGGPTEAFF